The source of this T cell receptor (beta chain) is a study of shared clonotypes between healthy human individuals. Across the whole study: The study drew on two women and a few men aged 18 to 49 as donors. General study results and limits: Sequencing depth was expected to influence donor clonotype sharing.

V shed 5 bases and J shed 3 bases, with 8 bases lying between them. CDR3 size: 12 residues. Per germline, CDR1 SGHVS and CDR2 FQNEAQ. The study drew all its donors from Caucasian adults living in Nashville, Tennessee. Unsorted PBMC DNA sequencing spanned ten immunoSEQ deep assay plates. The assay was immunoSEQ multiplex PCR, and TCRdb's table has in-frame clones only and misses some. The sample includes about 490,000 clones, 75% to 85% of them seen just once. In regard to this clone: Antigen: not known.

The TCR comes from a woman aged 40 to 55 in good health. Some clones in this sample may be carry-over from other donors' samples. The chain combines TRBV7-8 with TRBJ2-7; D gene ambiguous. Sequencing was performed on PBMCs. The CDR3 loop is CASSQMHYEQYF. The CDR3 nucleotides read TGTGCCAGCAGCCAAATGCACTACGAGCAGTACTTC.